These 15 T cell receptor beta chains originate from one sample sequenced in a study of blood T cell repertoires in COVID-19. Assay used: immunoSEQ multiplex PCR; TCRdb lists only in-frame clones, some missing. The table includes 110,000 or so clones, about 90% detected once. Sequenced material: peripheral blood. These receptors were obtained from a human donor in a cohort sampled during active COVID-19.

This chain links TRBV5-1 with TRBJ2-5, with a weak D call TRBD1 (5 bases). CDR1 and CDR2 from the germline V gene are SGHRS and YFSETQ. This CDR3 is 12 amino acids long. Trimming took 2 bases from V and 10 from J, leaving 12 bases between them. The CDR3 here is CASSFPGYDQYF. The CDR3 nucleotides read TGCGCCAGCAGCTTTCCAGGGTATGACCAGTACTTC.

This clone has a handful of counts. This chain links TRBV7-9 with TRBJ1-2; TRBD1 matches 7 bases. Unmatched junction bases numbered 13, after V lost 4 bases and J lost 5 bases. Germline CDR1 reads SEHNR; CDR2 reads FQNEAQ (reference sequence). The CDR3 totals 16 residues. In DNA form, the CDR3 reads TGTGCCAGCAGCTCAGCACAGGGGCTTACGTGGTATGGCTACACCTTC. As protein: CASSSAQGLTWYGYTF.

V is TRBV5-4 and J is TRBJ2-4; a weak D match, TRBD1 (6 bases). Germline V lookup: CDR1 SGHNT, CDR2 YYREEE (reference sequence). V dropped 0 bases and J dropped 9 bases, with 10 bases sitting between them. CDR3 length equals 13 residues. The chain's CDR3 is CASSLVTGTIQYF. The CDR3 coding sequence is TGTGCCAGCAGCTTGGTTACAGGGACCATTCAGTACTTC.

The V gene is TRBV6-2 or TRBV6-3, the J gene TRBJ1-1; tentatively, D is TRBD1 (5 bases). The CDR3 consists of 17 residues. Trimming stripped 0 bases from V and 0 bases from J, with 14 bases between. The germline gives CDR1 MNHEY, CDR2 SVGEGT. CDR3 sequence reads: CASSYSSRVYMNTEAFF. DNA for the CDR3: TGTGCCAGCAGTTACTCGAGCAGGGTTTATATGAACACTGAAGCTTTCTTT.

This clone was observed a single time. The chain has TRBV18 and TRBJ1-2; weak D call: TRBD1 (5 bases). V gave up 6 bases and J gave up 4 bases, with 18 bases separating them. The CDR3 has 15 amino acids. Looked up from germline, CDR1 is KGHSH and CDR2 is LQKENI. The CDR3 spells CASSYTGTGGYGYTF. DNA for the CDR3: TGTGCCAGCTCGTACACAGGTACTGGCGGCTATGGCTACACCTTC.

This rearrangement joins TRBV12-3 or TRBV12-4 to TRBJ2-7, with D possibly TRBD2 on 5 matching bases. The CDR3 runs to 11 residues. The CDR3 DNA sequence: TGTGGCTCCGCCGGGATGGGAGAGCAGTACTTC. Translated, it gives CGSAGMGEQYF.

The chain has TRBV27 and TRBJ2-6, with 7 positions matching TRBD1. V was pared by 6 bases and J by 2 bases, with 7 bases of the junction left unmatched. Germline V gene lookup returns CDR1 MNHEY and CDR2 SMNVEV (reference sequence). The CDR3 contains 16 residues. The DNA of the CDR3 is TGTGCCAGCAGCGACAGGGTAACGACTGGGGCCAACGTCCTGACTTTC. Translating gives CASSDRVTTGANVLTF.

This sequence joins TRBV28 and TRBJ2-7, with 9 bases aligning to TRBD2. This CDR3 region has 16 residues. Germline-derived CDR1 and CDR2 are MDHEN and SYDVKM. Losses at the gene ends were 4 bases for V and 5 bases for J; bases not matched to a gene: 12. The CDR3 loop reads CASSSFGGRARNEQYF. The CDR3 DNA is TGTGCCAGCAGTTCATTCGGCGGGAGGGCTCGGAACGAGCAGTACTTC.

J is TRBJ1-4 and V is TRBV28; no clear D gene. The CDR3 extends over 20 amino acids. CDR1 is MDHEN and CDR2 is SYDVKM in the germline V gene. The germline V and J ends were trimmed by 1 base and 4 bases, with 25 bases remaining between them. For the CDR3, the DNA is TGTGCCAGCAGTTTATCCGGAGGCGGAAGGTTCCCGTGGGGTAATGAAAAACTGTTTTTT. Translated: CASSLSGGGRFPWGNEKLFF.

The chain links TRBV7-6 to TRBJ1-2, with no clear D. The germline gives CDR1 SGHVS, CDR2 FNYEAQ. The CDR3 has 15 amino acids. V dropped 5 bases and J dropped 2 bases, with 15 bases sitting between them. The DNA for the CDR3 is TGTGCCAGCAGCCCTTTTGGAGGGCGAAACTATGGCTACACCTTC. Its translation: CASSPFGGRNYGYTF.

The chain couples TRBV5-1 to TRBJ1-4; D remains ambiguous. This CDR3 has 15 amino acids. The V gene's germline CDR1 is SGHRS and CDR2 YFSETQ. V shed 0 bases and J shed 6 bases, with 12 bases lying between them. The CDR3 spells CASSLATATHEKLFF. The CDR3 DNA follows: TGCGCCAGCAGCTTGGCAACAGCAACCCATGAAAAACTGTTTTTT.

This rearrangement joins TRBV5-1 to TRBJ1-5, with 7 bases matching TRBD1. Per germline, CDR1 SGHRS and CDR2 YFSETQ. V shed 0 bases and J 4 bases; nucleotides not matched to a gene: 1. The CDR3 has 14 amino acids. Here the CDR3 reads CASSLAGGNQPQHF. The CDR3 DNA is TGCGCCAGCAGCTTGGCAGGGGGAAATCAGCCCCAGCATTTT. The full variable domain, completed using reference TRBV5-1 and TRBJ1-5, is KAGVTQTPRYLIKTRGQQVTLSCSPISGHRSVSWYQQTPGQGLQFLFEYFSETQRNKGNFPGRFSGRQFSNSRSEMNVSTLELGDSALYLCASSLAGGNQPQHFGDGTRLSIL.

The gene calls are TRBV2 and TRBJ2-5; the match to TRBD2 covers 8 bases. V shed 8 bases, J shed 1 base, and the junction held 12 bases outside the gene matches. The CDR3 consists of 16 residues. Germline CDR1 and CDR2: SNHLY and FYNNEI. CDR3 sequence reads: CASRGGLAGIQETQYF. As DNA, the CDR3 is TGTGCCAGCCGGGGGGGGTTAGCGGGCATCCAAGAGACCCAGTACTTC.

V and J are TRBV2 and TRBJ2-1; 10 nucleotides match TRBD2. The CDR3 extends over 15 amino acids. Germline CDR1 is SNHLY and CDR2 is FYNNEI. Trimming cost V 7 bases and J 4 bases; bases outside gene matches: 7. The CDR3 sequence is CASIQSGRGYNEQFF. CDR3 coding DNA: TGTGCCAGCATTCAGAGCGGGAGGGGTTACAATGAGCAGTTCTTC.

This clone was seen just once. The J gene is TRBJ2-1, the V gene TRBV11-3; 11 bases agree with TRBD2. The CDR3 has 16 amino acids. Trimming at V came to 0 bases and at J to 7 bases, leaving 5 bases not matched to a gene. Per germline, CDR1 SGHNT and CDR2 YENEEA. CDR3 sequence reads: CASSLDITSGSNEQFF. CDR3 sequence (DNA): TGTGCCAGCAGCTTAGATATAACTAGCGGGAGTAATGAGCAGTTCTTC.